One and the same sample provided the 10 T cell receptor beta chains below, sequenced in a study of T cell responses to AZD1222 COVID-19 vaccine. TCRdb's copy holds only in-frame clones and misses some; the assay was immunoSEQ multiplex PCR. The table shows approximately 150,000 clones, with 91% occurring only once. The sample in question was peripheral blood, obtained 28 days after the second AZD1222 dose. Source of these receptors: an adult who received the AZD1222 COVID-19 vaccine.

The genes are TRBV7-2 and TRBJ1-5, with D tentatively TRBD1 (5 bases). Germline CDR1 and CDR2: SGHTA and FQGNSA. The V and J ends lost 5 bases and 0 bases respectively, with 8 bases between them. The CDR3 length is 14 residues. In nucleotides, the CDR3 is TGTGCCAGCAGCGCAGGGTATAGCAATCAGCCCCAGCATTTT. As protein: CASSAGYSNQPQHF. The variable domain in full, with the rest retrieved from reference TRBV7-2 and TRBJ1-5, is GAGVSQSPSNKVTEKGKDVELRCDPISGHTALYWYRQSLGQGLEFLIYFQGNSAPDKSGLPSDRFSAERTGGSVSTLTIQRTQQEDSAVYLCASSAGYSNQPQHFGDGTRLSIL.

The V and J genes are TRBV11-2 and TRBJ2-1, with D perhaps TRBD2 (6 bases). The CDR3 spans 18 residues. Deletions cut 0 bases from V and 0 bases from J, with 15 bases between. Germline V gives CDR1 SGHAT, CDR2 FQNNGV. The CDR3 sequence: CASSLDIGGASSYNEQFF. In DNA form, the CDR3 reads TGTGCCAGCAGCTTAGATATCGGAGGGGCAAGCTCCTACAATGAGCAGTTCTTC.

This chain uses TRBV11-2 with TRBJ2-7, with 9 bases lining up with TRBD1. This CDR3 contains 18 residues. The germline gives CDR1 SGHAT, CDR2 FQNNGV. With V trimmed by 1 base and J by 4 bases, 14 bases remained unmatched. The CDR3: CASSLGPMSGTGSYEQYV. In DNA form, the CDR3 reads TGTGCCAGCAGCTTAGGTCCCATGTCTGGGACAGGGTCATACGAGCAGTACGTC.

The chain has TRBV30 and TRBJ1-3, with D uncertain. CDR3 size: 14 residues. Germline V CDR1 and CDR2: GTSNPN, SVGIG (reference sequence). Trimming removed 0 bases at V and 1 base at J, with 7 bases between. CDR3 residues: CAWSVWGSGNTIYF. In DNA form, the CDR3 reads TGTGCCTGGAGTGTATGGGGATCTGGAAACACCATATATTTT.

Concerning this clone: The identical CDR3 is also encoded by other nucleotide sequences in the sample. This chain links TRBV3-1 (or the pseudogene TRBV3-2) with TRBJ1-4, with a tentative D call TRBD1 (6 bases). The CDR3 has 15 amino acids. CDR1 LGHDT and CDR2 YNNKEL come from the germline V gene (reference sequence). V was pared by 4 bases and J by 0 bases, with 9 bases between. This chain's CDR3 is CASSPTGTTNEKLFF. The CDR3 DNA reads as TGTGCCAGCAGCCCAACAGGGACAACTAATGAAAAACTGTTTTTT.

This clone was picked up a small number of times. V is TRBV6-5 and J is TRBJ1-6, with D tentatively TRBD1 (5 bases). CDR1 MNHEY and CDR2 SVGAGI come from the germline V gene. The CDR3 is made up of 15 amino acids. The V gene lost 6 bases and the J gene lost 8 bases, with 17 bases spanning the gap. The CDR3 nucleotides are TGTGCCAGCAGCCCATCCCGGGGGTTGGATTCACCCCTCCACTTT. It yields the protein CASSPSRGLDSPLHF.

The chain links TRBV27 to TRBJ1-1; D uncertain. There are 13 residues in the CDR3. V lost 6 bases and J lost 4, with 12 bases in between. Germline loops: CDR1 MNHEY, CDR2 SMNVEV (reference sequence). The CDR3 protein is CASRGTMGTEAFF. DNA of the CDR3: TGTGCCAGCAGGGGCACGATGGGCACTGAAGCTTTCTTT.

CDR3 bases: TGTGCCAGCACCTACGGACTTGCGGGATATGGCTACACCTTC. Its translation: CASTYGLAGYGYTF. The chain carries TRBV6-5 and TRBJ1-2; D unclear. There are 14 residues in the CDR3. Trimming left V 7 bases short and J 5 bases short, with 17 bases between. CDR1 MNHEY and CDR2 SVGAGI come from the germline V gene.

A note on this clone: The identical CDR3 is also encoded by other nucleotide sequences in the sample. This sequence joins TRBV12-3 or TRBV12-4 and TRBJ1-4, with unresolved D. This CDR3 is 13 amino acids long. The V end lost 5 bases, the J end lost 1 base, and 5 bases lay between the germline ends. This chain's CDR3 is CASSRRTNEKLFF. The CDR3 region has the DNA TGTGCCAGCAGTCGGCGAACTAATGAAAAACTGTTTTTT.

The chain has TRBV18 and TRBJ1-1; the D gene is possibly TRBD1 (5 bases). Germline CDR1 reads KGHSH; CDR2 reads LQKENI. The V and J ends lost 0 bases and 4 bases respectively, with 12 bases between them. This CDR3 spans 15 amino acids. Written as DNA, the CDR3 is TGTGCCAGCTCACCACCATCGGGGCTGGGCACTGAAGCTTTCTTT. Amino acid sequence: CASSPPSGLGTEAFF.